These T cell receptor beta chains were read from a single sample in a study of molecular identifiers for immune sequencing clone quantification. TCRdb recomputed calls from the PCR reads with MiXCR, one row per CDR3 protein. The data show 600,000 to 650,000 distinct CDR3 sequences, less than 20% seen once. The sequencing sample was made of naive CD8+ T cells from blood, with Jurkat cell RNA spiked in. The receptors come from a human donor in good health. Some libraries in this study had Jurkat cell RNA spiked in. Both conserved end residues are part of each CDR3. The order of the fields is J gene, clone size, CDR3 length, D gene, V gene, CDR3 DNA, CDR3 protein. A D gene is named only where the DNA matches it firmly. Where a row states a size, it is once, few, many or the class of an expanded clone; other rows omit it.

J gene: TRBJ1-6; clone size: -; CDR3 length: 17; D gene: -; V gene: TRBV5-6; CDR3 DNA: TGTGCCAGCAGCTTGGGTTGGAGCCCTCGTAAGGATTCACCCCTCCACTTT; CDR3 protein: CASSLGWSPRKDSPLHF
J gene: TRBJ2-7; clone size: many; CDR3 length: 15; D gene: TRBD2; V gene: TRBV20-1; CDR3 DNA: TGCAGTGCTAGAGAACTAGCGGGAGGGCCGGGCGAGCAGTACTTC; CDR3 protein: CSARELAGGPGEQYF
J gene: TRBJ2-3; clone size: many; CDR3 length: 15; D gene: -; V gene: TRBV12-3/TRBV12-4; CDR3 DNA: TGTGCCAGCAGTTTTCTCTCCGGAGTCACAGATACGCAGTATTTT; CDR3 protein: CASSFLSGVTDTQYF
J gene: TRBJ2-5; clone size: many; CDR3 length: 13; D gene: -; V gene: TRBV12-3/TRBV12-4; CDR3 DNA: TGTGCCAGCACCCCCAGGGACCAAGAGACCCAGTACTTC; CDR3 protein: CASTPRDQETQYF
J gene: TRBJ2-7; clone size: once; CDR3 length: 14; D gene: TRBD2; V gene: TRBV11-2; CDR3 DNA: TGTGCCAGCAGCTTAGCTAGCGGGGTTTTCGAGCAGTACTTC; CDR3 protein: CASSLASGVFEQYF
J gene: TRBJ2-2; clone size: many; CDR3 length: 14; D gene: -; V gene: TRBV19; CDR3 DNA: TGTGCCAGTAGTATGGTAGTGTCCGCCGGGGAGCTGTTTTTT; CDR3 protein: CASSMVVSAGELFF
J gene: TRBJ2-7; clone size: -; CDR3 length: 14; D gene: -; V gene: TRBV6-5; CDR3 DNA: TGTGCCGGCAGCTCCCCGGGACTCCAAGACGAGCAGTACTTC; CDR3 protein: CAGSSPGLQDEQYF
J gene: TRBJ2-3; clone size: many; CDR3 length: 18; D gene: TRBD1; V gene: TRBV19; CDR3 DNA: TGTGCCAGTAGCTGGACAGGCGGACTTTTTTCTAGCACAGATACGCAGTATTTT; CDR3 protein: CASSWTGGLFSSTDTQYF
J gene: TRBJ2-7; clone size: -; CDR3 length: 16; D gene: TRBD1; V gene: TRBV6-2/TRBV6-3; CDR3 DNA: TGTGCCAGCAGTTACAGAAAGGGACAGGGAGCATACGAGCAGTACTTC; CDR3 protein: CASSYRKGQGAYEQYF
J gene: TRBJ2-1; clone size: -; CDR3 length: 13; D gene: -; V gene: TRBV27; CDR3 DNA: TGTGCCATCACGGAGACAGTAAACAATGAGCAGTTCTTC; CDR3 protein: CAITETVNNEQFF
J gene: TRBJ2-1; clone size: -; CDR3 length: 17; D gene: -; V gene: TRBV5-3; CDR3 DNA: TGTGCCAGCAGCTTGCGGGGGCGTACCCCGAGGGGCAATGAGCAGTTCTTC; CDR3 protein: CASSLRGRTPRGNEQFF
J gene: TRBJ1-1; clone size: many; CDR3 length: 13; D gene: -; V gene: TRBV7-6; CDR3 DNA: TGTGCCAGCAGCTACAGGGTGGCCACTGAAGCTTTCTTT; CDR3 protein: CASSYRVATEAFF
J gene: TRBJ1-5; clone size: many; CDR3 length: 15; D gene: -; V gene: TRBV5-6; CDR3 DNA: TGTGCCAGCAGCGACACGAACCGCAGGAATCAGCCCCAGCATTTT; CDR3 protein: CASSDTNRRNQPQHF
J gene: TRBJ2-3; clone size: -; CDR3 length: 15; D gene: -; V gene: TRBV3-1; CDR3 DNA: TGTGCCAGCAGCCAAGAGGGGGGGCTCACAGATACGCAGTATTTT; CDR3 protein: CASSQEGGLTDTQYF
J gene: TRBJ1-2; clone size: few; CDR3 length: 16; D gene: -; V gene: TRBV5-4; CDR3 DNA: TGTGCCAGCAGCTACCCCGGCGGGGGTCTCAGCTATGGCTACACCTTC; CDR3 protein: CASSYPGGGLSYGYTF
J gene: TRBJ2-7; clone size: -; CDR3 length: 14; D gene: -; V gene: TRBV27; CDR3 DNA: TGTGCCAGCAGTCCGGGACTTAGAGTAGACGAGCAGTACTTC; CDR3 protein: CASSPGLRVDEQYF
J gene: TRBJ2-1; clone size: many; CDR3 length: 15; D gene: TRBD2; V gene: TRBV29-1; CDR3 DNA: TGCAGCGTTGAGGTAGCGGGAGTTCGCTACAATGAGCAGTTCTTC; CDR3 protein: CSVEVAGVRYNEQFF
J gene: TRBJ1-2; clone size: -; CDR3 length: 14; D gene: TRBD1; V gene: TRBV28; CDR3 DNA: TGTGCCAGCAGCCCGGACAGGGGCGGCCATGGCTACACCTTC; CDR3 protein: CASSPDRGGHGYTF
J gene: TRBJ2-7; clone size: many; CDR3 length: 13; D gene: -; V gene: TRBV27; CDR3 DNA: TGTGCCAGCAGGACGGTGGGTTCCTACGAGCAGTACTTC; CDR3 protein: CASRTVGSYEQYF
J gene: TRBJ2-6; clone size: few; CDR3 length: 16; D gene: -; V gene: TRBV19; CDR3 DNA: TGTGCCAGTAGTATAGATGCGGGCTCTGGGGCCAACGTCCTGACTTTC; CDR3 protein: CASSIDAGSGANVLTF
J gene: TRBJ2-7; clone size: few; CDR3 length: 11; D gene: -; V gene: TRBV30; CDR3 DNA: TGTGCCTGGAGTGCTGACTACGAGCAGTACTTC; CDR3 protein: CAWSADYEQYF
J gene: TRBJ2-7; clone size: many; CDR3 length: 10; D gene: -; V gene: TRBV4-1; CDR3 DNA: TGCGCCAGCAGCCCGCCCCAGCAGTACTTC; CDR3 protein: CASSPPQQYF
J gene: TRBJ2-3; clone size: many; CDR3 length: 14; D gene: -; V gene: TRBV12-3/TRBV12-4; CDR3 DNA: TGTGCCAGCAGTTTTCGGGTTAGCACAGATACGCAGTATTTT; CDR3 protein: CASSFRVSTDTQYF
J gene: TRBJ2-7; clone size: many; CDR3 length: 12; D gene: -; V gene: TRBV10-3; CDR3 DNA: TGTGCCATTGCACAGGTGTCCTACGAGCAGTACTTC; CDR3 protein: CAIAQVSYEQYF
J gene: TRBJ2-3; clone size: -; CDR3 length: 12; D gene: -; V gene: TRBV13; CDR3 DNA: TGTGCCAGCAGCTTCCTAGCCGATGCGCAGTATTTT; CDR3 protein: CASSFLADAQYF
J gene: TRBJ2-1; clone size: -; CDR3 length: 16; D gene: -; V gene: TRBV13; CDR3 DNA: TGTGCCAGCAGCAATGCCGGGACTCGGACCTACAATGAGCAGTTCTTC; CDR3 protein: CASSNAGTRTYNEQFF
J gene: TRBJ1-3; clone size: many; CDR3 length: 16; D gene: -; V gene: TRBV4-1; CDR3 DNA: TGCGCCAGCAGCCAAGTCGCTCAAGCGGTAGGAAACACCATATATTTT; CDR3 protein: CASSQVAQAVGNTIYF
J gene: TRBJ1-1; clone size: many; CDR3 length: 15; D gene: -; V gene: TRBV6-2/TRBV6-3; CDR3 DNA: TGTGCCAGCAGTCTACCACTGGGGGTTCCCACTGAAGCTTTCTTT; CDR3 protein: CASSLPLGVPTEAFF
J gene: TRBJ2-1; clone size: few; CDR3 length: 12; D gene: -; V gene: TRBV6-5; CDR3 DNA: TGTGCCAGCAGTTCCGATAGGAATGAGCAGTTCTTC; CDR3 protein: CASSSDRNEQFF
J gene: TRBJ2-3; clone size: many; CDR3 length: 12; D gene: -; V gene: TRBV7-9; CDR3 DNA: TGTGCCAGCAGCTTATCTCTATTTACGCAGTATTTT; CDR3 protein: CASSLSLFTQYF
J gene: TRBJ2-7; clone size: few; CDR3 length: 13; D gene: -; V gene: TRBV11-3; CDR3 DNA: TGTGCCAGCAGCTTCGCCGTCTCCTACGAGCAGTACTTC; CDR3 protein: CASSFAVSYEQYF
J gene: TRBJ2-7; clone size: many; CDR3 length: 16; D gene: TRBD1; V gene: TRBV28; CDR3 DNA: TGTGCCAGCAGTTTATTGACAGGGGGTCCGACCTACGAGCAGTACTTC; CDR3 protein: CASSLLTGGPTYEQYF
J gene: TRBJ2-1; clone size: -; CDR3 length: 12; D gene: -; V gene: TRBV12-3/TRBV12-4; CDR3 DNA: TGTGCCAGCAGTTTTTCAACCCATGAGCAGTTCTTC; CDR3 protein: CASSFSTHEQFF
J gene: TRBJ1-1; clone size: many; CDR3 length: 15; D gene: TRBD1; V gene: TRBV7-9; CDR3 DNA: TGTGCCAGCAGTAGTCAGGGGGTCACTCATACTGAAGCTTTCTTT; CDR3 protein: CASSSQGVTHTEAFF
J gene: TRBJ2-7; clone size: many; CDR3 length: 15; D gene: TRBD1; V gene: TRBV5-1; CDR3 DNA: TGCGCCAGCAGGTGGGGGACAGGTCCCTCCTACGAGCAGTACTTC; CDR3 protein: CASRWGTGPSYEQYF
J gene: TRBJ1-5; clone size: many; CDR3 length: 15; D gene: -; V gene: TRBV2; CDR3 DNA: TGTGCCAGCAGTGAAGGTTACCAGACCAATCAGCCCCAGCATTTT; CDR3 protein: CASSEGYQTNQPQHF
J gene: TRBJ2-3; clone size: many; CDR3 length: 17; D gene: TRBD1; V gene: TRBV7-9; CDR3 DNA: TGTGCCAGCAGCCACCCCCATAGGACAGGGTACAGAGATACGCAGTATTTT; CDR3 protein: CASSHPHRTGYRDTQYF
J gene: TRBJ1-3; clone size: many; CDR3 length: 19; D gene: TRBD1; V gene: TRBV5-1; CDR3 DNA: TGCGCCAGCAGCGCTGGGACAGGGGGTAGGGGGCTCTCTGGAAACACCATATATTTT; CDR3 protein: CASSAGTGGRGLSGNTIYF
J gene: TRBJ2-2; clone size: many; CDR3 length: 17; D gene: TRBD2; V gene: TRBV6-2/TRBV6-3; CDR3 DNA: TGTGCCAGCAGTTCTCTGGAGGGAGGGGCGAACACCGGGGAGCTGTTTTTT; CDR3 protein: CASSSLEGGANTGELFF
J gene: TRBJ1-1; clone size: few; CDR3 length: 15; D gene: -; V gene: TRBV27; CDR3 DNA: TGTGCCAGCAGCTTTGCCCTGGGGGGAGGCACTGAAGCTTTCTTT; CDR3 protein: CASSFALGGGTEAFF
J gene: TRBJ2-3; clone size: -; CDR3 length: 14; D gene: TRBD1; V gene: TRBV7-3; CDR3 DNA: TGTACCAGCAGCAACACTGACAGGGAAGATACGCAGTATTTT; CDR3 protein: CTSSNTDREDTQYF
J gene: TRBJ2-7; clone size: few; CDR3 length: 13; D gene: -; V gene: TRBV6-5; CDR3 DNA: TGTGCCAGCAGTTACTCCAGACACTACGAGCAGTACTTC; CDR3 protein: CASSYSRHYEQYF
J gene: TRBJ2-5; clone size: many; CDR3 length: 14; D gene: -; V gene: TRBV19; CDR3 DNA: TGTGCCAGTACAAGTCTGGGCGGCCAAGAGACCCAGTACTTC; CDR3 protein: CASTSLGGQETQYF
J gene: TRBJ2-1; clone size: many; CDR3 length: 14; D gene: TRBD2; V gene: TRBV6-2/TRBV6-3; CDR3 DNA: TGTGCCAGCAGTCCCGGAGGACTAGGTAATGAGCAGTTCTTC; CDR3 protein: CASSPGGLGNEQFF
J gene: TRBJ2-1; clone size: -; CDR3 length: 16; D gene: TRBD2; V gene: TRBV5-3; CDR3 DNA: TGTGCCAGCAGCTTGTCCGCGGGAGACCCCTACAATGAGCAGTTCTTC; CDR3 protein: CASSLSAGDPYNEQFF